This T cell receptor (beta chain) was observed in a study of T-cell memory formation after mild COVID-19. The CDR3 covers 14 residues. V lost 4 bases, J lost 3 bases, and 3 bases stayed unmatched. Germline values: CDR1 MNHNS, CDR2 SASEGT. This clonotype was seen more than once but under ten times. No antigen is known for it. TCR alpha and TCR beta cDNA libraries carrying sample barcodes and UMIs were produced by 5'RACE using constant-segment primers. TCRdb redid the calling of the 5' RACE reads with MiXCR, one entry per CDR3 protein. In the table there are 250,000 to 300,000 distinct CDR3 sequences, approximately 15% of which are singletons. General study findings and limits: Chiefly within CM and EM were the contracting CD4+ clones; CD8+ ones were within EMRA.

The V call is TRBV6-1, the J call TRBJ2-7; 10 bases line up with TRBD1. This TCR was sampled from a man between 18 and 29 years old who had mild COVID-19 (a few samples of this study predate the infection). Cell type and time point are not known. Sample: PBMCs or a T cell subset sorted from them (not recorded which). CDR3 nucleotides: TGTGCCAGCAGTGTGGGGACAGGGGACTACGAGCAGTACGTC. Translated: CASSVGTGDYEQYV.